These 6 T cell receptor beta chains originate from one sample sequenced in a study of T-cell memory formation after mild COVID-19 (dated by TCRdb to 2020 to 2022). Preparation of the library involved 5' RACE. The run used an Illumina NovaSeq 6000. TCRdb's own reprocessing of the public reads used fastp at Q25 and MiXCR and kept productive beta chains. Merged by CDR3 protein, the rows form single entries marked with the most common genes and DNA. The table for this sample lists approximately 89,000 distinct CDR3 sequences; roughly 13% of them were counted only once. 41% of the sample is held by the ten biggest clonotypes. Sample: PBMCs or a T cell subset sorted from them (not recorded which). These receptors were collected from a man aged 18 to 35 who had mild COVID-19 (a few samples of this study predate the infection). The sample titles of this study are shuffled in the database, so cell type and time point are left out; the donor was told from shared clones.

The V and J genes are TRBV7-9 and TRBJ2-7; D possibly uses TRBD1 or TRBD2 (5 bases each). V was cut by 2 bases and J by 0 bases, with 8 bases left in between. The CDR3 sequence is 14 residues long. Per the germline V gene, CDR1 is SEHNR and CDR2 is FQNEAQ (reference sequence). CDR3 sequence: CASSLPGASYEQYV. In DNA form, the CDR3 reads TGTGCCAGCAGCTTACCCGGGGCCTCCTACGAGCAGTACGTC.

This clonotype was found a few times. V is TRBV4-1 and J is TRBJ2-1; D gene unclear. Trimming left V 0 bases short and J 2 bases short, with 5 bases between. In germline, CDR1 is MGHRA, CDR2 YSYEKL. This CDR3 contains 14 residues. The CDR3 loop reads CASSQDRTYNEQFF. The CDR3 bases are TGCGCCAGCAGCCAAGACAGGACCTACAATGAGCAGTTCTTC.

V gene TRBV4-1 combines with J gene TRBJ1-1, with a possible D match to TRBD1 (5 bases). The germline V gene encodes CDR1 MGHRA and CDR2 YSYEKL. The V end was cut by 2 bases, the J end by 1 base, with 8 bases between. CDR3 length: 14 residues. This chain's CDR3 is CASSQYTGNTEAFF. In nucleotides, the CDR3 is TGCGCCAGCAGCCAATATACAGGGAACACTGAAGCTTTCTTT.

The chain links TRBV2 to TRBJ2-7; unclear D gene. Germline values: CDR1 SNHLY, CDR2 FYNNEI. The CDR3 totals 14 residues. Trimming pared 3 bases from V and 3 bases from J, leaving 12 bases between. Here the CDR3 DNA reads TGTGCCAGCAGTGACGTAAGGTCGGACTACGAGCAGTACGTC. It yields the protein CASSDVRSDYEQYV.

The V and J genes are TRBV9 and TRBJ2-1; 10 positions agree with TRBD2. Germline CDR1 reads SGDLS; CDR2 reads YYNGEE. V shed 3 bases, J shed 7 bases, and the junction held 10 bases outside the gene matches. The CDR3 is 16 amino acids. The CDR3 sequence: CASSARRSSGGNEQFF. In nucleotides, the CDR3 is TGTGCCAGCAGCGCCCGAAGGTCTAGCGGGGGAAATGAGCAGTTCTTC.

The sample holds a few counts of this clonotype. This may stem from a read error, because a much larger clone lies one nucleotide away. This chain joins TRBV6-2 or TRBV6-3 and TRBJ2-3; D call uncertain. Per germline, CDR1 MNHEY and CDR2 SVGEGT. The CDR3 runs to 13 residues. This CDR3 is CAGSSNEADTQYF. The CDR3 bases are TGTGCCGGCAGTTCCAATGAGGCCGATACGCAGTATTTT.